A selection of T cell receptor beta chains follows, all from one sample in a study of T cell repertoires in cytomegalovirus infection. Their cognate antigens are unknown. In TCRdb, the reads were re-called with MiXCR into one record per CDR3 protein. The sample holds about 110,000 distinct CDR3 sequences; about a tenth are singletons and the top ten take roughly 29%. Sequenced input: PBMCs, sequenced either directly or after in vitro stimulation (not recorded which). The receptor source for this set is a human donor in good health (CMV status not recorded). Some clones in this sample may be carry-over from other donors' samples. The CDR3 runs from the conserved cysteine through the conserved F or W. Each record gives: J gene, V gene, CDR3 protein.

TRBJ2-5 | TRBV29-1 | CSVDGLAAGGRETQYF
TRBJ1-2 | TRBV19 | CASSPGGTNYGYTF
TRBJ2-1 | TRBV7-2 | CASSLVARGHRIF
TRBJ2-6 | TRBV4-3 | CASSARSEGETGANVLTF
TRBJ1-5 | TRBV7-2 | CASSPGGISNQPQHF
TRBJ2-1 | TRBV27 | CASSWGSGNEQFF
TRBJ1-1 | TRBV25-1 | CTSSVQGDTEAFF
TRBJ1-3 | TRBV12-3/TRBV12-4 | CASSLKMGGAFADTIYF
TRBJ1-2 | TRBV2 | CASSEAHSGGLYGYTF
TRBJ2-4 | TRBV18 | CASSPPFPGPDIQYF
TRBJ2-2 | TRBV6-6 | CASSYGALGPGELFF
TRBJ2-1 | TRBV4-1 | CASSPGLAGAHEQFF
TRBJ1-4 | TRBV29-1 | CSVGADNEKLFF
TRBJ2-1 | TRBV2 | CASSGRDGRSYNEQFF
TRBJ2-5 | TRBV12-3/TRBV12-4 | CASSLNSQETQYF
TRBJ1-1 | TRBV7-9 | CASTLGQGLNTEAFF
TRBJ2-1 | TRBV7-9 | CASSPRASAFDEQFF
TRBJ2-5 | TRBV12-3/TRBV12-4 | CASSLRLLRETQYF
TRBJ1-1 | TRBV5-3 | CASKGTGGYTEAFF
TRBJ2-1 | TRBV4-1 | CASSRTSRSSYNEQFF
TRBJ1-5 | TRBV19 | CASSIGAHSNQPQHF
TRBJ1-1 | TRBV19 | CASSIVNPGTRPGTEAFF
TRBJ2-2 | TRBV7-2 | CASSFTSRPNTGELFF
TRBJ2-6 | TRBV7-2 | CASSLASVRIGANVLTF
TRBJ1-5 | TRBV2 | CASSEGDRGQEPQHF
TRBJ2-3 | TRBV24-1 | CATSDFQVADTQYF
TRBJ1-1 | TRBV20-1 | CSASGQGAGGTEAFF
TRBJ1-1 | TRBV9 | CASSVRATANTEAFF
TRBJ2-1 | TRBV19 | CASSRRHASYNEQFF
TRBJ2-7 | TRBV6-5 | CASSYSITSGSLYEQYF
TRBJ2-5 | TRBV15 | CATSRPKETQYF
TRBJ2-7 | TRBV6-1 | CASSEEIVTGFGVYEQYF
TRBJ1-5 | TRBV12-3/TRBV12-4 | CASSLADFNQPQHF
TRBJ2-1 | TRBV28 | CASSLGQGADEQFF
TRBJ2-3 | TRBV4-2 | CASSQTDTQYF
TRBJ2-2 | TRBV5-6 | CASSWLGQDTGELFF
TRBJ2-5 | TRBV29-1 | CSVLQGQETQYF
TRBJ2-6 | TRBV27 | CASTYRGSSGANVLTF
TRBJ1-6 | TRBV12-3/TRBV12-4 | CASSLNEPYNSPLHF
TRBJ2-2 | TRBV9 | CASTKRGDTGELFF